Listed below are T cell receptor beta chains from one sample, sequenced in a study of PD-1 blockade in classical Hodgkin lymphoma. Sequencing was performed with immunoSEQ multiplex PCR; in TCRdb, only in-frame clones are kept and a portion is missing. The sample lists more than 45,000 clones, 80% to 95% seen once, with 8.5% to 12% in the top ten. The sample was peripheral blood mononuclear cells (PBMCs), taken before the second cycle of nivolumab. Receptors were obtained from a human donor with classical Hodgkin lymphoma. Each CDR3 is given with its conserved first and last residue. A D gene is named only where the DNA matches it firmly. A row's size may be missing; if present it is once, few, many or a size class.

j_gene: TRBJ2-4
abundance: -
v_gene: TRBV27
d_gene: -
CDR3nt: TGTGCCAGCAGTCTCAGGGAATCCAAAAACATTCAGTACTTC
CDR3aa: CASSLRESKNIQYF

j_gene: TRBJ1-5
abundance: -
v_gene: TRBV19
d_gene: TRBD1
CDR3nt: TGTGCCAGTAGTAACATGACAGGGCCAGATCAGCCCCAGCATTTT
CDR3aa: CASSNMTGPDQPQHF

j_gene: TRBJ1-5
abundance: -
v_gene: TRBV6-1
d_gene: -
CDR3nt: TGTGCCAGCAGTCAGGGCCCTCACCCGCATTTT
CDR3aa: CASSQGPHPHF

j_gene: TRBJ2-2
abundance: once
v_gene: TRBV4-2
d_gene: -
CDR3nt: TGTGCCAGCAGCCCGCGCAGCTACACCGGGGAGCTGTTTTTT
CDR3aa: CASSPRSYTGELFF

j_gene: TRBJ2-3
abundance: -
v_gene: TRBV2
d_gene: -
CDR3nt: TGTGCCAGCAGTGAAGAGGTTATAGGCACAGATACGCAGTATTTT
CDR3aa: CASSEEVIGTDTQYF

j_gene: TRBJ2-5
abundance: -
v_gene: TRBV7-7
d_gene: TRBD1
CDR3nt: TGTGCCAGCAGCCAGCGGGACAGGGGTGCGGAGACCCAGTACTTC
CDR3aa: CASSQRDRGAETQYF

j_gene: TRBJ2-2
abundance: few
v_gene: TRBV7-9
d_gene: -
CDR3nt: TGTGCCAGCAGCCTTGTCATGGGGAGTGCCGGGGAGCTGTTTTTT
CDR3aa: CASSLVMGSAGELFF

j_gene: TRBJ2-3
abundance: -
v_gene: TRBV5-4
d_gene: TRBD2
CDR3nt: TGTGCCAGCAGCTATAGCGGGGGGGCCGCTACGCAGTATTTT
CDR3aa: CASSYSGGAATQYF

j_gene: TRBJ2-7
abundance: -
v_gene: TRBV5-8
d_gene: -
CDR3nt: TGTGCCAGCAGCTTGGTCCTCTGGGACTACGAGCAGTACTTC
CDR3aa: CASSLVLWDYEQYF

j_gene: TRBJ2-3
abundance: -
v_gene: TRBV28
d_gene: -
CDR3nt: TGTGCCAGCAGTTTAGGGGCGAAAGCCACAGATACGCAGTATTTT
CDR3aa: CASSLGAKATDTQYF

j_gene: TRBJ2-3
abundance: -
v_gene: TRBV6-5
d_gene: TRBD2
CDR3nt: TGTGCCAGCAGGCGACTAGCGGGGGGCACAGATACGCAGTATTTT
CDR3aa: CASRRLAGGTDTQYF

j_gene: TRBJ2-2
abundance: once
v_gene: TRBV5-6
d_gene: -
CDR3nt: TGTGCCAGCAGCTTTGCAGGGGTGGGCACCGGGGAGCTGTTTTTT
CDR3aa: CASSFAGVGTGELFF

j_gene: TRBJ2-7
abundance: -
v_gene: TRBV6-5
d_gene: TRBD2
CDR3nt: TGTGCCAGCAGCTTCACCGGGACTACTAGCTACGAGCAGTACTTC
CDR3aa: CASSFTGTTSYEQYF

j_gene: TRBJ1-2
abundance: -
v_gene: TRBV6-4
d_gene: -
CDR3nt: TGTGCCAGCAGTGTCGGGGGGCACGGCAACTATGGCTACACCTTC
CDR3aa: CASSVGGHGNYGYTF

j_gene: TRBJ2-2
abundance: -
v_gene: TRBV19
d_gene: -
CDR3nt: TGTGCCAGTAGTATCATGGGGGCCACCGGGGAGCTGTTTTTT
CDR3aa: CASSIMGATGELFF

j_gene: TRBJ2-7
abundance: -
v_gene: TRBV5-6
d_gene: -
CDR3nt: TGTGCCAGCAGCCTCGATCCGACAGCCTACGAGCAGTACTTC
CDR3aa: CASSLDPTAYEQYF

j_gene: TRBJ2-7
abundance: -
v_gene: TRBV19
d_gene: TRBD2
CDR3nt: TGTGCCAGTAGCCCTACGGGAGGGGAGGGCCGATTCGAGCAGTACTTC
CDR3aa: CASSPTGGEGRFEQYF

j_gene: TRBJ2-7
abundance: once
v_gene: TRBV25-1
d_gene: TRBD1
CDR3nt: TGTGCCAGCAGTGGACAGGGGGCGCAGGGCTACGAGCAGTACTTC
CDR3aa: CASSGQGAQGYEQYF

j_gene: TRBJ1-5
abundance: once
v_gene: TRBV6-1
d_gene: -
CDR3nt: TGTGCCAGCACCGACCGACACCACAATCAGCCCCAGCATTTT
CDR3aa: CASTDRHHNQPQHF

j_gene: TRBJ1-2
abundance: -
v_gene: TRBV6-1
d_gene: -
CDR3nt: TGTGCCAGCAGTGAAGCTTGGCAGACCAATGGCTACACCTTC
CDR3aa: CASSEAWQTNGYTF

j_gene: TRBJ1-1
abundance: -
v_gene: TRBV5-1
d_gene: -
CDR3nt: TGCGCCAGCAGCTTGACATCAAGTCCCAACATGAACACTGAAGCTTTCTTT
CDR3aa: CASSLTSSPNMNTEAFF

j_gene: TRBJ2-7
abundance: once
v_gene: TRBV27
d_gene: TRBD1
CDR3nt: TGTGCCAGCAGTTGGACAGGTTGGAACGAGCAGTACTTC
CDR3aa: CASSWTGWNEQYF

j_gene: TRBJ1-4
abundance: -
v_gene: TRBV28
d_gene: -
CDR3nt: TGTGCCAGCAGTTTGGGGGGATACACTGAAAAACTGTTTTTT
CDR3aa: CASSLGGYTEKLFF

j_gene: TRBJ2-5
abundance: few
v_gene: TRBV6-4
d_gene: -
CDR3nt: TGTGCCAGCAGTGACTCGGGACGGACCCGGGAGACCCAGTACTTC
CDR3aa: CASSDSGRTRETQYF

j_gene: TRBJ1-1
abundance: -
v_gene: TRBV10-3
d_gene: TRBD1
CDR3nt: TGTGCCATCCGGGACAGGCTTGAGTCTACTGAAGCTTTCTTT
CDR3aa: CAIRDRLESTEAFF

j_gene: TRBJ2-5
abundance: -
v_gene: TRBV28
d_gene: -
CDR3nt: TGTGCCAGCAGTTTAATGCGGGGCGGTTGGTACCAAGAGACCCAGTACTTC
CDR3aa: CASSLMRGGWYQETQYF

j_gene: TRBJ2-7
abundance: once
v_gene: TRBV9
d_gene: TRBD2
CDR3nt: TGTGCCAGCAGCCCCCGACTAGCGGGAGGCTACGAGCAGTACTTC
CDR3aa: CASSPRLAGGYEQYF

j_gene: TRBJ1-1
abundance: -
v_gene: TRBV27
d_gene: -
CDR3nt: TGTGCCAGCAGTTTACCCGATACGAACACTGAAGCTTTCTTT
CDR3aa: CASSLPDTNTEAFF

j_gene: TRBJ1-1
abundance: -
v_gene: TRBV10-3
d_gene: -
CDR3nt: TGTGCCATCAGTCTGGCCCTGAACACTGAAGCTTTCTTT
CDR3aa: CAISLALNTEAFF

j_gene: TRBJ1-2
abundance: -
v_gene: TRBV30
d_gene: -
CDR3nt: TGTGCCTGGAGTGTAGATCGGGGGACCTATTCCGGCTACACCTTC
CDR3aa: CAWSVDRGTYSGYTF

j_gene: TRBJ1-3
abundance: -
v_gene: TRBV5-4
d_gene: TRBD1
CDR3nt: TGTGCCAGCAGCAAGGGACAGGCGCCTCCTGGAAACACCATATATTTT
CDR3aa: CASSKGQAPPGNTIYF

j_gene: TRBJ2-7
abundance: once
v_gene: TRBV5-1
d_gene: TRBD2
CDR3nt: TGCGCCAGCAGCTTGGACGGACTAGCGGAGAAATACGAGCAGTACTTC
CDR3aa: CASSLDGLAEKYEQYF

j_gene: TRBJ2-7
abundance: -
v_gene: TRBV4-1
d_gene: TRBD2
CDR3nt: TGCGCCAGCAGCCAAGACTGGAGCGGGAGGGTTACCAAGAGCTCCTACGAGCAGTACTTC
CDR3aa: CASSQDWSGRVTKSSYEQYF

j_gene: TRBJ2-5
abundance: once
v_gene: TRBV4-2
d_gene: -
CDR3nt: TGTGCCAGCAGCCAAGACCCTCTTAGACTCGAAGGGCCTGGGACCCAGTACTTC
CDR3aa: CASSQDPLRLEGPGTQYF

j_gene: TRBJ2-7
abundance: -
v_gene: TRBV9
d_gene: TRBD2
CDR3nt: TGTGCCAGCAGCGTAGGGGTCGGCGGGGGAGGCTCCTACGAGCAGTACTTC
CDR3aa: CASSVGVGGGGSYEQYF

j_gene: TRBJ2-3
abundance: -
v_gene: TRBV7-7
d_gene: -
CDR3nt: TGTGCCAGCAGCTTAGGGACAAGTACTAGCACAGATACGCAGTATTTT
CDR3aa: CASSLGTSTSTDTQYF

j_gene: TRBJ2-7
abundance: once
v_gene: TRBV5-7
d_gene: -
CDR3nt: TGTGCCAGCAGTCCCGACCGGTCAGACGGGCAGTACTTC
CDR3aa: CASSPDRSDGQYF

j_gene: TRBJ2-2
abundance: -
v_gene: TRBV27
d_gene: TRBD1
CDR3nt: TGTGCCAGCAGTTCCTCCCGGGACAGGGGAGCCGGGGAGCTGTTTTTT
CDR3aa: CASSSSRDRGAGELFF

j_gene: TRBJ2-7
abundance: -
v_gene: TRBV27
d_gene: TRBD2
CDR3nt: TGTGCCAGCAGTTTAGCTGGACTAGCGGGAGGTTACGAGCAGTACTTC
CDR3aa: CASSLAGLAGGYEQYF

j_gene: TRBJ1-2
abundance: once
v_gene: TRBV2
d_gene: -
CDR3nt: TGTGCCAGCAGTGAAAACATTCCGGCGGGTGGCTACACCTTC
CDR3aa: CASSENIPAGGYTF

j_gene: TRBJ1-5
abundance: -
v_gene: TRBV6-4
d_gene: -
CDR3nt: TGTGCCAGCAGTGAAGGAGGGCTCCAGCCCCAGCATTTT
CDR3aa: CASSEGGLQPQHF

j_gene: TRBJ1-3
abundance: -
v_gene: TRBV9
d_gene: TRBD1
CDR3nt: TGTGCCAGCAGCGGTGGTAACAGGGGGCCGTACACCATATATTTT
CDR3aa: CASSGGNRGPYTIYF

j_gene: TRBJ2-3
abundance: -
v_gene: TRBV5-1
d_gene: TRBD1
CDR3nt: TGCGCCAGCAGCCTCATGGGGACAGGGGGCACAGATACGCAGTATTTT
CDR3aa: CASSLMGTGGTDTQYF

j_gene: TRBJ2-7
abundance: -
v_gene: TRBV19
d_gene: TRBD1
CDR3nt: TGTGCCAGTAGTACAGACGTGGTGGGACAGGGTCCCTACGAGCAGTACTTC
CDR3aa: CASSTDVVGQGPYEQYF

j_gene: TRBJ2-3
abundance: -
v_gene: TRBV5-6
d_gene: TRBD2
CDR3nt: TGTGCCAGCAGCACGATACTAGCGGGGGGGCAAGATACGCAGTATTTT
CDR3aa: CASSTILAGGQDTQYF

j_gene: TRBJ2-5
abundance: -
v_gene: TRBV18
d_gene: -
CDR3nt: TGTGCCAGCTCACCACCGGATCTGAAGACCCAGTACTTC
CDR3aa: CASSPPDLKTQYF

j_gene: TRBJ2-7
abundance: once
v_gene: TRBV20-1
d_gene: -
CDR3nt: TGCAGTGCTAAAAGGGGCTACGAGCAGTACTTC
CDR3aa: CSAKRGYEQYF